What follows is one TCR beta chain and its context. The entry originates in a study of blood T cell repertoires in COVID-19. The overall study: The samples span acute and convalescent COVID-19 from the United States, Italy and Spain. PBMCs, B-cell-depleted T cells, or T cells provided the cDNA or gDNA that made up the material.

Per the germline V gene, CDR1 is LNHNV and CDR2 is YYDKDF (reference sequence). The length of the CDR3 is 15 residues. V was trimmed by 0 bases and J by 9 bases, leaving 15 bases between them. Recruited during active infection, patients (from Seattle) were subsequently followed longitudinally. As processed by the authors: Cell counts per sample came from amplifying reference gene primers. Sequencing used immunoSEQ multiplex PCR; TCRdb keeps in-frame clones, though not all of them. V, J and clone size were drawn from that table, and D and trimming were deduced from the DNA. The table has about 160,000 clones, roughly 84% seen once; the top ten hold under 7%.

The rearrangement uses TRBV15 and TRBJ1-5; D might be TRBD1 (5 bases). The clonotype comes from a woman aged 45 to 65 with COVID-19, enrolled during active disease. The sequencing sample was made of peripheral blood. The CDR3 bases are TGTGCCACCAGCAGAGACAGGGCCACCCTATGGCCCCAGCATTTT. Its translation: CATSRDRATLWPQHF. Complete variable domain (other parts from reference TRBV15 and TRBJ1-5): DAMVIQNPRYQVTQFGKPVTLSCSQTLNHNVMYWYQQKSSQAPKLLFHYYDKDFNNEADTPDNFQSRRPNTSFCFLDIRSPGLGDTAMYLCATSRDRATLWPQHFGDGTRLSIL.